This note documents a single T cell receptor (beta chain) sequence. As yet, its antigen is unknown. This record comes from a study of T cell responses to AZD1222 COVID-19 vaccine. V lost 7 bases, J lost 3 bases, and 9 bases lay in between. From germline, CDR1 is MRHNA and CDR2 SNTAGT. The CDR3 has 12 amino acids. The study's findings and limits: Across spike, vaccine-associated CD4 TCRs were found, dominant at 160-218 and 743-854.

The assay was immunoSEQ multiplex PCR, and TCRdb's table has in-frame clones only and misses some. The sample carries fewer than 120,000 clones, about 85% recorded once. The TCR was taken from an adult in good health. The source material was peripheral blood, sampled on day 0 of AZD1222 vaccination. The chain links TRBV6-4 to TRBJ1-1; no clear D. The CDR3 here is CASTGRDTEAFF. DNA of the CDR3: TGTGCCAGCACCGGGCGGGACACTGAAGCTTTCTTT.